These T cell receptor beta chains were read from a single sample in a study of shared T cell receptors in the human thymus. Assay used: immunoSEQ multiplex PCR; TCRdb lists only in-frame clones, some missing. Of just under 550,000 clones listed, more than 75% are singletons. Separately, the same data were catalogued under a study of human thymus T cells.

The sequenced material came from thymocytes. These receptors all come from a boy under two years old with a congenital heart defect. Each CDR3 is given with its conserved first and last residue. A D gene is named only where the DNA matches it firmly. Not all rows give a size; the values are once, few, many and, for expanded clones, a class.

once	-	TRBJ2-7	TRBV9	CASSCQRLANLYEQYF	TGTGCCAGCAGCTGCCAGCGGCTAGCGAACTTATACGAGCAGTACTTC
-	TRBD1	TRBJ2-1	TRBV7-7	CASRTGTGGAERNNEQFF	TGTGCTAGCAGAACCGGGACAGGGGGCGCGGAAAGGAACAATGAGCAGTTCTTC
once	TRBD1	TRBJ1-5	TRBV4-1	CASSHPGTGGFGQPQHF	TGCGCCAGCAGCCACCCCGGGACAGGGGGATTTGGGCAGCCCCAGCATTTT
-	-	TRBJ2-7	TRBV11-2	CASSPDRWGVYEQYF	TGTGCCAGCAGCCCCGATCGGTGGGGAGTTTACGAGCAGTACTTC
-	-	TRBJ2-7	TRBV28	CASSPGRYEQYF	TGTGCCAGCAGCCCTGGGAGGTACGAGCAGTACTTC
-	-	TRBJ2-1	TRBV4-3	CASSQKPGTHYNEQFF	TGCGCCAGCAGCCAGAAACCCGGGACTCATTACAATGAGCAGTTCTTC
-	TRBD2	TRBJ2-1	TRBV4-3	CASNDGEGLHNEQFF	TGCGCCAGCAACGACGGGGAGGGCCTCCACAATGAGCAGTTCTTC
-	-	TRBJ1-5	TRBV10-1	CASSPTGNQPQHF	TGCGCCAGCAGCCCGACTGGAAATCAGCCCCAGCATTTT
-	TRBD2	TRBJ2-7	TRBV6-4	CASMGSGGTYEQYF	TGTGCCAGCATGGGAAGCGGGGGGACCTACGAGCAGTACTTC
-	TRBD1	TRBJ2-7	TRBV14	CASSLGQERFEQYF	TGTGCCAGCAGCCTAGGACAGGAACGATTCGAGCAGTACTTC
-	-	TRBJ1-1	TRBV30	CAWSQAAPGVMNTEAFF	TGTGCCTGGAGTCAAGCGGCCCCGGGGGTCATGAACACTGAAGCTTTCTTT
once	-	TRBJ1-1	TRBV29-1	CSVPVGGLNTEAFF	TGCAGCGTCCCAGTTGGGGGGTTGAACACTGAAGCTTTCTTT
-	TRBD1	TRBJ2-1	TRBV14	CASSHPDRGNEQFF	TGTGCCAGCAGCCACCCCGACAGGGGGAATGAGCAGTTCTTC
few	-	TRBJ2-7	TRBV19	CASSIRGRERHEQYF	TGTGCCAGTAGTATACGGGGTAGGGAGCGCCACGAGCAGTACTTC
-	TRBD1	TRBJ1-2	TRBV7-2	CASSPGQARGYTF	TGTGCCAGCAGCCCGGGACAGGCCCGGGGCTACACCTTC
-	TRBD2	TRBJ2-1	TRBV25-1	CASTAGESYNEQFF	TGTGCCAGCACCGCGGGAGAGTCCTACAATGAGCAGTTCTTC
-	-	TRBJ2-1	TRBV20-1	CSAPLDLGQFF	TGCAGTGCTCCCCTAGATCTCGGACAGTTCTTC
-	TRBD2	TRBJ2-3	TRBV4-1	CASSQDQGNSGRRTDTQYF	TGCGCCAGCAGCCAAGATCAGGGAAATAGCGGGAGAAGGACAGATACGCAGTATTTT
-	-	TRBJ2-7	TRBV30	CAWKLGQTYEQYF	TGTGCCTGGAAGCTTGGACAGACCTACGAGCAGTACTTC
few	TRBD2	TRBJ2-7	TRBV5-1	CASSPLLAGGPYEQYF	TGCGCCAGCAGCCCGTTACTAGCGGGAGGGCCCTACGAGCAGTACTTC